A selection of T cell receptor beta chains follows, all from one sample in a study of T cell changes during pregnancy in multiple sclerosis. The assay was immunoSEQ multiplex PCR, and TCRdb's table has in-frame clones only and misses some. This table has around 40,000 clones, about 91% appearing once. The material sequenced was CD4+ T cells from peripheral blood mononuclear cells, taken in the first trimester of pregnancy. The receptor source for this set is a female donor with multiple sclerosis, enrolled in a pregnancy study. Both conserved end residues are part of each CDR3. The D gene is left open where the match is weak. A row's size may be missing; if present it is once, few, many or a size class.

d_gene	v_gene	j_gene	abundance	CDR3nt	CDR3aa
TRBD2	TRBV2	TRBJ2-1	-	TGTGCCAGCAGTGAAAGACTAGCGGGAGTGAATGAGCAGTTCTTC	CASSERLAGVNEQFF
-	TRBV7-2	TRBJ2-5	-	TGTGCCAGCAGCGTTCTCAGGGACCAAGAGACCCAGTACTTC	CASSVLRDQETQYF
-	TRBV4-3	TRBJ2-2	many	TGCGCCAGCAGCCAAGCGGCAGGGAACACCGGGGAGCTGTTTTTT	CASSQAAGNTGELFF
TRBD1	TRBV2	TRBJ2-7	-	TGTGCCAGCAGAGGTCCGGGACAGGGCTTCTACGAGCAGTACTTC	CASRGPGQGFYEQYF
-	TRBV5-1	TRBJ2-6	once	TGCGCCAGCAGCTTGGTACAGAGCTCTGGGGCCAACGTCCTGACTTTC	CASSLVQSSGANVLTF
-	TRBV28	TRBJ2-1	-	TGTGCCAGCAGTTTACACGGAGGTTCCAATGAGCAGTTCTTC	CASSLHGGSNEQFF
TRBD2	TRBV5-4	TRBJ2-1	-	TGTGCCAGCAGCTCGGGACTAGCGGGAGGGGTCTACAATGAGCAGTTCTTC	CASSSGLAGGVYNEQFF
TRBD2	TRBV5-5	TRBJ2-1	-	TGTGCCAGCAGCCCAGTAGCGGGAGAGCCCTACAATGAGCAGTTCTTC	CASSPVAGEPYNEQFF
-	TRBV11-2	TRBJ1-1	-	TGTGCCAGCAGCTTAGTCAGGCAGGGCACTGAAGCTTTCTTT	CASSLVRQGTEAFF
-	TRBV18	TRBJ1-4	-	TGTGCCAGCTCACCATTCCATCAGGGGCTAAATGAAAAACTGTTTTTT	CASSPFHQGLNEKLFF
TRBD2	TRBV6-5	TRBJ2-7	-	TGTGCCAGCACCCCAGGGAGCGGGAGGAAGGACGAGCAGTACTTC	CASTPGSGRKDEQYF
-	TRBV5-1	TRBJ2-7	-	TGCGCCAGCAGCTTGGATTCAGGGGCGCCGGACGAGCAGTACTTC	CASSLDSGAPDEQYF
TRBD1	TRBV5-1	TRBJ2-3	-	TGCGCCAGCAGCTTGGGGGGACAGTCCGCAGATACGCAGTATTTT	CASSLGGQSADTQYF
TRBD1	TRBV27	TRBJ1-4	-	TGTGCCAGCGGACGGACAGGTTTAGGTAATGAAAAACTGTTTTTT	CASGRTGLGNEKLFF
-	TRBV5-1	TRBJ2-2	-	TGCGCCAGCAGCTTGGCGTTTGGCCAGGCCGGGGAGCTGTTTTTT	CASSLAFGQAGELFF
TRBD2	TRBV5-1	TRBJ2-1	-	TGCGCCAGCAACTCGTACGAGGGACTAGCGGCCCAGGAGCAGTTCTTC	CASNSYEGLAAQEQFF
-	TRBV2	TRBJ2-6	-	TGTGCCAGCAGGTCAGGCCCCCGGAACTCTGGGGCCAACGTCCTGACTTTC	CASRSGPRNSGANVLTF
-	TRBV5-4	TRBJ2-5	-	TGTGCCAGCAGCTTGTCTAGCCTGAAAGAGACCCAGTACTTC	CASSLSSLKETQYF
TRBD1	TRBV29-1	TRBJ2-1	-	TGCAGCGTAAGGACAGGGGGCAATGAGCAGTTCTTC	CSVRTGGNEQFF
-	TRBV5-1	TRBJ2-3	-	TGCGCCAGCAGCTCCCCAAATTCCCAAGATACGCAGTATTTT	CASSSPNSQDTQYF
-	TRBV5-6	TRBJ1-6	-	TGTGCCAGCAGCTCCCGACAGGTGCAGGATAATTCACCCCTCCACTTT	CASSSRQVQDNSPLHF
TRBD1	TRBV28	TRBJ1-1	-	TGTGCCAGCAGGCGACCGACAGGGATGGACACTGAAGCTTTCTTT	CASRRPTGMDTEAFF
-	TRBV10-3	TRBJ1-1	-	TGTGCCGCGTCAGGGAAAAGCACTGAAGCTTTCTTT	CAASGKSTEAFF
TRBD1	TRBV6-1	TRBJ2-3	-	TGTGCCAGCAGTTGGACAGGGTCCACAGATACGCAGTATTTT	CASSWTGSTDTQYF
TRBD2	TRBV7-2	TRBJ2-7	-	TGTGCCAGCAGCTTACTAGCGGGGAGGACCTCCTACGAGCAGTACTTC	CASSLLAGRTSYEQYF
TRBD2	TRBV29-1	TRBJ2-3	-	TGCAGCGCCGCCGGGGGGGCCCCAGATACGCAGTATTTT	CSAAGGAPDTQYF
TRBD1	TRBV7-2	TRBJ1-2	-	TGTGCCAGCAGCTGGCCCCGGGACAGGGGGCGGGTTGTCTATGGCTACACCTTC	CASSWPRDRGRVVYGYTF
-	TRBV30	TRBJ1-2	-	TGTGCCTGGAGTACAGCCGACGGCTATGGCTACACCTTC	CAWSTADGYGYTF
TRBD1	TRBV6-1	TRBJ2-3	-	TGTGCCAGCAGTGGGTTGGGGCAGGGGGCAGATACGCAGTATTTT	CASSGLGQGADTQYF
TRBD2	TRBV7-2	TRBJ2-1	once	TGTGCCAGCAGTCTCGGACTAGCGGCATACAATGAGCAGTTCTTC	CASSLGLAAYNEQFF
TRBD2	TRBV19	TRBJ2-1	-	TGTGCCAGTAGTGTAGCGGGAGATAGGTACAATGAGCAGTTCTTC	CASSVAGDRYNEQFF
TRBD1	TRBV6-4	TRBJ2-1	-	TGTGCCAGCGCCCAGGGGGAGATGAATGAGCAGTTCTTC	CASAQGEMNEQFF
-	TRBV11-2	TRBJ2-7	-	TGTGCCAGCAGCCAATCCCACGAGCAGTACTTC	CASSQSHEQYF
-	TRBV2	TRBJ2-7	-	TGTGCCAGCAGGGGGGGTGGCATGATCTACTTC	CASRGGGMIYF
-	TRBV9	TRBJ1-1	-	TGTGCCAGCAGCGTCCGACAGAACACTGAAGCTTTCTTT	CASSVRQNTEAFF
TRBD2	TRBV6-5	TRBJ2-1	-	TGTGCCAGCAGTCGGACTAGCGGAGACAATGAGCAGTTCTTC	CASSRTSGDNEQFF
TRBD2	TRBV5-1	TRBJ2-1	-	TGCGCCAGCAGCTCAATGGCTAGCGGGTTAAGGGATGAGCAGTTCTTC	CASSSMASGLRDEQFF
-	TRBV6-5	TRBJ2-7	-	TGTGCCAGCAGTTACTCGATGGGAGTAGGGTACGAGCAGTACTTC	CASSYSMGVGYEQYF
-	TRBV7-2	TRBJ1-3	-	TGTGCCAGCAGCCCCAGTGGCTCTGGAAACACCATATATTTT	CASSPSGSGNTIYF
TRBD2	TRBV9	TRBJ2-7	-	TGTGCCAGCAGCGTAGAGACTAGCGGGCGGGAGCAGTACTTC	CASSVETSGREQYF
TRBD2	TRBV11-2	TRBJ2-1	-	TGTGCCAGCAGCTCCCGACTAGCGGGGAGCTCCTACAATGAGCAGTTCTTC	CASSSRLAGSSYNEQFF
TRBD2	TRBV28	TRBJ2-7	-	TGTGCCAGCAGCTCCGGGGGGGGAGAGGAGCAGTACTTC	CASSSGGGEEQYF
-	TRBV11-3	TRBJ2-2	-	TGTGCCAGCACACCCGACAGCACCAACACCGGGGAGCTGTTTTTT	CASTPDSTNTGELFF
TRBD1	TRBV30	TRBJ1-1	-	TGTGCCTGGAGTGACAGGGGCACTGAAGCTTTCTTT	CAWSDRGTEAFF
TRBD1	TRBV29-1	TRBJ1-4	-	TGCAGCGCCTTGGGACAGACTAAAAGGGGGAATGAAAAACTGTTTTTT	CSALGQTKRGNEKLFF
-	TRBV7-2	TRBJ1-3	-	TGTGCCAGCAGCTTCGGGGGGCTCTCTGGAAACACCATATATTTT	CASSFGGLSGNTIYF
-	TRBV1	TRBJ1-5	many	TGCACCAGCCCCGGAACAGGGGGCAATCAGCCCCAGCATTTT	CTSPGTGGNQPQHF
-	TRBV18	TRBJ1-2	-	TGTGCCAGCTCACCACCCTCCGGGGGAATATCAACTAACTATGGCTACACCTTC	CASSPPSGGISTNYGYTF
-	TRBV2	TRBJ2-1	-	TGTGCCAGCAGTGGACAGGACAACTACAATGAGCAGTTCTTC	CASSGQDNYNEQFF
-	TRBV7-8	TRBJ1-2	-	TGTGCCAGCAGCGCTACGACAGTTAACTATGGCTACACCTTC	CASSATTVNYGYTF
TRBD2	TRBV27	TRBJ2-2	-	TGTGCCAGCAGTCAGGGCGGGAGCGACTTAAACACCGGGGAGCTGTTTTTT	CASSQGGSDLNTGELFF
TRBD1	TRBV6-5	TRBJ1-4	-	TGTGCCAGCAGTCCCCTTGGGACAGCTAATGAAAAACTGTTTTTT	CASSPLGTANEKLFF
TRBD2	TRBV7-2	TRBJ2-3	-	TGTGCCAGCAGCTTACTAGCGGGACTTACAGATACGCAGTATTTT	CASSLLAGLTDTQYF
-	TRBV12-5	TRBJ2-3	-	TGTGCTAGTGGCCGAGAGTCAGATACGCAGTATTTT	CASGRESDTQYF
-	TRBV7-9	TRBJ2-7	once	TGTGCCAGCAGCTTAGAACAGGGTCCCTACGAGCAGTACTTC	CASSLEQGPYEQYF
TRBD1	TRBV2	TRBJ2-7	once	TGTGCCAGCAGCGAGACGGGGTGGGACAGGGGGTACGAGCAGTACTTC	CASSETGWDRGYEQYF